This is a list of T cell receptor beta chains from one sample in a study of T cell changes during pregnancy in multiple sclerosis. Data came from immunoSEQ multiplex PCR; TCRdb stores just in-frame clones and leaves some out. The sample has roughly 83,000 clones; about 90% are singletons. This specimen consisted of PBMCs, obtained in the first trimester of pregnancy. These receptor sequences come from a female donor in good health, serving as a control in a pregnancy study. Some clones in this sample may be carry-over from other donors' samples. Each CDR3 is given with its conserved first and last residue. D genes are given only for firm matches. Size values are once, few and many counts, or a class for expanded clones, and some rows have none.

-	TRBD2	TRBJ2-1	TRBV15	TGTGCCACCAGCAGAGAGGTGACTAGCGGGAGTATCGAGCAGTTCTTC	CATSREVTSGSIEQFF
-	TRBD2	TRBJ2-5	TRBV7-9	TGTGCCAGCAGCTTCCGGGGGGACCCACAAGAGACCCAGTACTTC	CASSFRGDPQETQYF
-	TRBD2	TRBJ2-1	TRBV6-5	TGTGCCAGCAGTTTGCGGGGGAACGATGAGCAGTTCTTC	CASSLRGNDEQFF
-	TRBD2	TRBJ2-1	TRBV5-1	TGCGCCAGCAGCCTTAGCGGGGGGGCGTACAATGAGCAGTTCTTC	CASSLSGGAYNEQFF
-	-	TRBJ2-1	TRBV30	TGTGCCTGGGGGGACTCCCAGGTCTTC	CAWGDSQVF
-	-	TRBJ2-1	TRBV28	TGTGCCAGCAGTTCAAACGAGAGCTGGCAGTTCTTC	CASSSNESWQFF
-	TRBD1	TRBJ2-7	TRBV28	TGTGCCAGCAGTTCCCCGGGACAGGGGATGAGGGAGCAGTACTTC	CASSSPGQGMREQYF
-	TRBD2	TRBJ2-5	TRBV27	TGTGCCAGTCAAGCGGTGCCTAGCGGGGGGCTACAAGAGACCCAGTACTTC	CASQAVPSGGLQETQYF
-	-	TRBJ2-3	TRBV27	TGTGCCAGCAGTTTTAGCGGAGGCACAGATATGCAGTATTTT	CASSFSGGTDMQYF
-	TRBD1	TRBJ1-1	TRBV4-1	TGCGCCAGCAGCACGGAGACAGGGGTAGAGACTGAAGCTTTCTTT	CASSTETGVETEAFF
-	-	TRBJ2-5	TRBV9	TGTGCCAGCAGCGTAGCTCTGGGCGGGATCGAGACCCAGTACTTC	CASSVALGGIETQYF
-	-	TRBJ1-1	TRBV7-9	TGTGCCAGCGCCTCCAGGTACATCCCACCTGAAGCTTTCTTT	CASASRYIPPEAFF
once	TRBD2	TRBJ2-1	TRBV27	TGTGCCAGCAGTTTAAACCTAGCGGGGGGGGTTAATGAGCAGTTCTTC	CASSLNLAGGVNEQFF
-	-	TRBJ1-2	TRBV11-2	TGTGCCAGCAGCTTACAGGATGGCTACACCTTC	CASSLQDGYTF
-	-	TRBJ1-1	TRBV7-7	TGTGCTAGCAGCCCAGAGGGCAGTGAAGCTTTCTTT	CASSPEGSEAFF
-	TRBD2	TRBJ2-5	TRBV6-1	TGTGCCAGCAGTGAAGGGCTAGCGGATCAAGAGACCCAGTACTTC	CASSEGLADQETQYF
-	TRBD2	TRBJ2-1	TRBV7-3	TGTGCCAGCAGCTCTCCCCTAAGCGGGAGGGCGTACAATGAGCAGTTCTTC	CASSSPLSGRAYNEQFF
-	-	TRBJ2-2	TRBV9	TGTGCCAGCAGCGCCCATTTAGCGGCCATGAACACCGGGGAGCTGTTTTTT	CASSAHLAAMNTGELFF
-	-	TRBJ1-4	TRBV5-1	TGCGCCAGCAGCTTGGAGCCCCAGGGGAGTAATGAAAAACTGTTTTTT	CASSLEPQGSNEKLFF
-	-	TRBJ2-3	TRBV4-1	TGCGCCAGCAGCCGACGCGGGGGCCTCACAGATACGCAGTATTTT	CASSRRGGLTDTQYF
-	-	TRBJ1-2	TRBV19	TGTGCCAGTAGTATAACAACAGGGTTTCACGGCTACACCTTC	CASSITTGFHGYTF
-	-	TRBJ2-1	TRBV10-1	TGCGCCAGCAGTGAGTCCGGCAGGGGTCATGAGCAGTTCTTC	CASSESGRGHEQFF